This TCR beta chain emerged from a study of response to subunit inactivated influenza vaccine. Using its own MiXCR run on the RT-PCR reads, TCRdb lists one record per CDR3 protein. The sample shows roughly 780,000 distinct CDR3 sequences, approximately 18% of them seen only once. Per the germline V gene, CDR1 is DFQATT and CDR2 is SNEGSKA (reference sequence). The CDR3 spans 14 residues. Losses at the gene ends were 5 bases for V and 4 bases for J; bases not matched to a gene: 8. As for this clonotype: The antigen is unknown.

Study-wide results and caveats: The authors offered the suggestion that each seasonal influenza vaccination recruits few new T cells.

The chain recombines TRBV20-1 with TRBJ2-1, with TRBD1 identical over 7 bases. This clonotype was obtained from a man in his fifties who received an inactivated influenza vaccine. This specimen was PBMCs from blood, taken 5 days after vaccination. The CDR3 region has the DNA TGCAGTGCTCGAAGACAGGGCCAGTACAATGAGCAGTTCTTC. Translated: CSARRQGQYNEQFF.